This T cell receptor (beta chain) emerged from a study of blood T cell repertoires in COVID-19. On the study more broadly: Sources were T cells, B-cell-depleted T cells, or PBMCs; the material itself was cDNA or gDNA.

The data were produced by immunoSEQ multiplex PCR, yet TCRdb's version contains in-frame clones alone and is incomplete. The data contain 290,000 or so clones, approximately 85% of them singletons. The sequence was collected from a man aged 50-59 years with active or convalescent COVID-19. Source material: peripheral blood.

CDR3 sequence reads: CASSYARFQPQHF. The DNA of the CDR3 is TGTGCCAGCAGTTACGCGAGGTTTCAGCCCCAGCATTTT. This chain connects TRBV6-2 or TRBV6-3 to TRBJ1-5; D unresolved. V was cut by 2 bases and J by 6 bases, with 8 bases left in between. CDR1 and CDR2 (germline): MNHEY, SVGEGT. The CDR3 extends over 13 amino acids.